This T cell receptor beta chain emerged from a study of human T cells and chemical hapten exposure. Time point: patch test 1, 2 weeks after DPC sensitization. Treatment reported: therapeutic diphenylcyclopropenone sensitization with weekly scalp DPC. Germline CDR1 and CDR2: SGDLS and YYNGEE. The CDR3 runs to 13 residues. Trimming took off 4 bases at V and 2 bases at J, with 10 bases between the two ends. This clonotype was picked up a small number of times. In the study's own analysis: The number of TCRs in each sample had a median of approximately 93,000 and spanned roughly 23,224 to 700,000. TCRdb ran MiXCR on the RACE reads and lists one entry per CDR3 protein. The V and J calls were not made by the authors but by TCRdb's processing. The data contain 75,000 to 100,000 distinct CDR3 sequences, approximately 13% of them singletons.

This TCR was sampled from a woman aged 40 to 50 with alopecia areata. Some clones in this sample may be carry-over from other donors' samples. The source material was whole blood, sampled in connection with sensitization to the hapten diphenylcyclopropenone (DPC). The rearrangement links TRBV9 to TRBJ2-7; D tentatively reads TRBD1 or TRBD2 (5 bases each). In DNA form, the CDR3 reads TGTGCCAGCAGCATAGGGGACCCCTACGAGCAGTACTTC. Residues: CASSIGDPYEQYF.